This entry lists 25 T cell receptor beta chains sequenced from one sample in a study of human T cells and chemical hapten exposure (dated by TCRdb to the early 2020s). Receptor libraries were prepared by RACE. TCRdb lists the instrument as NextSeq 500. The raw public data were reprocessed by TCRdb itself: fastp quality trimming at Q25, MiXCR clonotype calling, in-frame beta chains only. One record per CDR3 amino acid sequence lists the most common genes and DNA. The sample records tens of thousands of distinct CDR3 sequences, 11% of which are singletons. Under 2.5% of the sample belongs to the ten largest clones. The sample's time point label, in plain terms: patch test 2, 6 weeks after DPC sensitization. The intended sense of this specimen's treatment or condition label: therapeutic diphenylcyclopropenone sensitization with weekly scalp DPC. The sequences come from whole blood, collected in connection with sensitization to the hapten diphenylcyclopropenone (DPC). The receptors stem from a man aged 40-55 years with alopecia areata. Some clones in this sample may be carry-over from other donors' samples.

V usage is TRBV12-3 or TRBV12-4 and J usage is TRBJ2-1; D gene uncertain. V was pared by 5 bases and J by 5 bases, with 13 bases between. This CDR3 region has 14 residues. The CDR3 DNA is TGTGCCAGCAGTCCCGAGGAGACAAACAATGAGCAGTTCTTC. Translated: CASSPEETNNEQFF.

J is TRBJ2-3 and V is TRBV9; D is possibly TRBD1 (6 bases). Germline lookup yields CDR1 SGDLS and CDR2 YYNGEE. V shed 4 bases and J shed 0 bases, with 24 bases lying between them. The CDR3 runs 19 residues. The CDR3 protein is CASSPAFGQFFSSTDTQYF. The DNA of the CDR3 is TGTGCCAGCAGCCCTGCATTCGGACAGTTTTTTTCTAGCACAGATACGCAGTATTTT.

This clonotype has at least ten counts. This chain links TRBV13 with TRBJ2-7; D tentatively reads TRBD1 or TRBD2 (6 bases each). The CDR3 consists of 18 residues. CDR1 is PRHDT, CDR2 FYEKMQ, per germline (reference sequence). Trimming removed 4 bases at V and 2 bases at J, with 24 bases between. CDR3 bases: TGTGCCAGCAGCTCCGCGGATCCTATACAGGGAGGTCCCTACGAGCAGTACTTC. Amino acids: CASSSADPIQGGPYEQYF.

The rearrangement uses TRBV6-5 and TRBJ2-7; either TRBD1 or TRBD2 may fit D (5 bases each). From germline, CDR1 is MNHEY and CDR2 SVGAGI. The CDR3 spans 13 residues. The V end lost 6 bases, the J end lost 5 bases, and 14 bases lay between the germline ends. Written as DNA, the CDR3 is TGTGCCAGCAGGGGGATACTGGGGGACGAGCAGTACTTC. Residues: CASRGILGDEQYF.

There are a few counts of this clonotype. J is TRBJ2-5 and V is TRBV5-1; D ambiguous. The CDR3 is 11 amino acids. Germline V CDR1 and CDR2: SGHRS, YFSETQ. V was cut by 6 bases and J by 1 base, with 4 bases left in between. Written as DNA, the CDR3 is TGCGCCAGCACCACCCAAGAGACCCAGTACTTC. Protein product: CASTTQETQYF. Combining the CDR3 with reference TRBV5-1 and TRBJ2-5 gives the whole variable domain KAGVTQTPRYLIKTRGQQVTLSCSPISGHRSVSWYQQTPGQGLQFLFEYFSETQRNKGNFPGRFSGRQFSNSRSEMNVSTLELGDSALYLCASTTQETQYFGPGTRLLVL.

This clonotype was recorded a few times. This chain connects TRBV28 to TRBJ2-5; D is unclear. Germline CDR1 is MDHEN and CDR2 is SYDVKM. This CDR3 contains 14 residues. Trimming shortened V by 6 bases and J by 5 bases, and 16 bases separated the two germline ends. The CDR3 is CASSTPSRAETQYF. CDR3 in DNA: TGTGCCAGCAGCACCCCCTCTCGAGCGGAGACCCAGTACTTC.

This clonotype was picked up many times. This chain links TRBV29-1 with TRBJ1-1, with 7 bases aligning to TRBD1. Germline values: CDR1 SQVTM, CDR2 ANQGSEA. CDR3 length: 11 amino acids. J lost 11 bases, V lost 7 bases, and 10 bases had no gene match. In nucleotides, the CDR3 is TGCAGCGCCGCTCTGGGACAGAGGGCTTTCTTT. Protein product: CSAALGQRAFF.

This clonotype was found once. Written as DNA, the CDR3 is TGTGCCATCAGGGGAAGCGGGCCCTACGAGCAGTACGTC. Residues: CAIRGSGPYEQYV. V is TRBV10-3 and J is TRBJ2-7; possibly TRBD2 for D (6 bases). In germline, CDR1 is ENHRY, CDR2 SYGVKD. This CDR3 contains 13 residues. Deletions cut 6 bases from V and 2 bases from J, with 11 bases between.

The CDR3 sequence: CASRPGGFNQPQHF. In nucleotides, the CDR3 is TGTGCCAGCAGACCAGGGGGCTTCAATCAGCCCCAGCATTTT. This sequence joins TRBV6-2 or TRBV6-3 and TRBJ1-5; TRBD1 aligns across 8 bases. V was clipped by 6 bases and J by 3 bases; unmatched bases: 4. CDR1 and CDR2 (germline): MNHEY, SVGEGT. The CDR3 is 14 amino acids.

The chain couples TRBV6-6 to TRBJ1-3; 8 bases agree with TRBD1. From germline, CDR1 is MNHNY and CDR2 SVGAGI (reference sequence). This CDR3 region has 15 residues. Trimming removed 2 bases from V and 4 bases from J; junction bases left unmatched: 4. Here the CDR3 reads CASSYGTGGGNTIYF. The DNA for the CDR3 is TGTGCCAGCAGTTACGGCACAGGGGGAGGAAACACCATATATTTT.

The rearrangement links TRBV10-3 to TRBJ2-7; unclear D gene. The CDR3 is 13 amino acids. Per germline, CDR1 ENHRY and CDR2 SYGVKD. V lost 10 bases, J lost 0 bases, and 13 bases lay in between. Here the CDR3 DNA reads TGTGCCACCAGAGACCGCAACTCCTACGAGCAGTACGTC. Its protein is CATRDRNSYEQYV.

The gene calls are TRBV19 and TRBJ1-1, with D possibly TRBD1 on 5 matching bases. V was trimmed by 5 bases and J by 1 base, leaving 11 bases between them. CDR1 is LNHDA, CDR2 SQIVND, per germline (reference sequence). This CDR3 is 14 amino acids long. The CDR3 protein is CASSPDTWNTEAFF. The CDR3 DNA is TGTGCCAGTAGTCCGGACACCTGGAACACTGAAGCTTTCTTT.

This rearrangement joins TRBV7-2 to TRBJ2-7; 11 nucleotides match TRBD2. V shed 5 bases and J 1 base; nucleotides not matched to a gene: 4. CDR3 length equals 15 residues. Germline CDR1 is SGHTA and CDR2 is FQGNSA. CDR3 sequence: CASSRRTSGSYEQYV. The CDR3 nucleotides are TGTGCCAGCAGCCGCAGGACTAGCGGGTCCTACGAGCAGTACGTC.

This clonotype has ten or more counts. The rearrangement links TRBV7-2 to TRBJ1-1; D may be TRBD1 (5 bases). The CDR3 runs 14 residues. The V end lost 0 bases, the J end lost 4 bases, and 9 bases lay between the germline ends. Germline V gene data show CDR1 as SGHTA and CDR2 as FQGNSA. CDR3 sequence reads: CASSLAGRGTEAFF. The DNA for the CDR3 is TGTGCCAGCAGCTTAGCCGGGAGGGGCACTGAAGCTTTCTTT.

This chain links TRBV5-5 with TRBJ1-5; 9 bases align to TRBD1. CDR3 size: 14 residues. Trimming at V came to 4 bases and at J to 7 bases, leaving 6 bases not matched to a gene. Germline CDR1 is SGHKS and CDR2 is YYEKEE (reference sequence). CDR3 bases: TGTGCCAGCAGCAGAGGGACAGGGACACAGCCCCAGCATTTT. Translating it yields CASSRGTGTQPQHF.

In its sample, this clonotype was seen many times. This CDR3 reads CASSSSSAGNNEQFF. CDR3 nucleotide sequence: TGTGCCAGCAGCTCCAGCTCCGCAGGGAACAATGAGCAGTTCTTC. The chain carries TRBV9 and TRBJ2-1; possibly TRBD1 for D (5 bases). The germline CDR1 and CDR2 sequences are SGDLS and YYNGEE. Trimming pared 4 bases from V and 5 bases from J, leaving 16 bases between. The CDR3 totals 15 residues.

The chain recombines TRBV25-1 with TRBJ2-3, with D possibly being TRBD1 (6 bases). V was pared by 6 bases and J by 6 bases, with 7 bases between. CDR1 and CDR2 (germline): MGHDK, SYGVNS. This CDR3 spans 11 amino acids. CDR3 sequence: CASRRGDTQYF. The CDR3 DNA sequence: TGTGCCAGCAGGAGGGGGGATACGCAGTATTTT.

The CDR3 reads CSGTGEENYGYTF. Written as DNA, the CDR3 is TGCAGCGGGACAGGGGAGGAAAACTATGGCTACACCTTC. The chain links TRBV29-1 to TRBJ1-2, with TRBD1 identical over 9 bases. CDR1 and CDR2 (germline): SQVTM, ANQGSEA. Trimming removed 7 bases from V and 2 bases from J; junction bases left unmatched: 5. The CDR3 is 13 residues long.

This rearrangement joins TRBV12-3 or TRBV12-4 to TRBJ1-2; 9 bases match TRBD1. Trimming cost V 6 bases and J 8 bases; bases outside gene matches: 7. This CDR3 comprises 13 residues. DNA for the CDR3: TGTGCCAGCAGCCGAGGGACAGGGCAAGGCTACACCTTC. Protein product: CASSRGTGQGYTF.

The gene calls are TRBV5-1 and TRBJ2-2; TRBD1 matches 9 bases. Germline values: CDR1 SGHRS, CDR2 YFSETQ. The CDR3 extends over 15 amino acids. J lost 6 bases, V lost 4 bases, and 7 bases had no gene match. The DNA for the CDR3 is TGCGCCAGCAGCAGAGGACAGGGGCTGGCCGGGGAGCTGTTTTTT. It encodes CASSRGQGLAGELFF. Full variable domain (remainder filled in from reference TRBV5-1 and TRBJ2-2): KAGVTQTPRYLIKTRGQQVTLSCSPISGHRSVSWYQQTPGQGLQFLFEYFSETQRNKGNFPGRFSGRQFSNSRSEMNVSTLELGDSALYLCASSRGQGLAGELFFGEGSRLTVL.

The gene calls are TRBV7-2 and TRBJ2-7, with D maybe TRBD2 (6 bases). V lost 5 bases and J 7 bases, leaving 15 bases between the germline ends. Germline-derived CDR1 and CDR2 are SGHTA and FQGNSA. There are 13 residues in the CDR3. CDR3 DNA: TGTGCCAGCAGCGGTGGGACTCCGGGGGAGCAGTACTTC. As protein: CASSGGTPGEQYF.

A few counts support this clonotype. V gene TRBV5-8 combines with J gene TRBJ2-1; 12 bases fit TRBD2. The CDR3 covers 19 residues. Germline CDR1 and CDR2: SGHTS and YDEGEE. J lost 4 bases, V lost 1 base, and 12 bases had no gene match. The CDR3 here is CASSLLGLAGSTGYNEQFF. CDR3 sequence (DNA): TGTGCCAGCAGCTTGCTTGGACTAGCGGGATCAACGGGATACAATGAGCAGTTCTTC.

The chain has TRBV9 and TRBJ2-7; 7 nucleotides line up with TRBD1. CDR3 length equals 14 residues. Germline trimming cut 3 bases from V and 6 bases from J; bases unmatched to any gene: 9. Germline CDR1 reads SGDLS; CDR2 reads YYNGEE. The CDR3 DNA follows: TGTGCCAGCAGCGGACTTACAGGGGCGGCCGAGCAGTACTTC. Translating it yields CASSGLTGAAEQYF.

A few counts support this clonotype. The rearrangement uses TRBV29-1 and TRBJ1-4; D gene unclear. CDR3 length: 12 amino acids. Trimming pared 7 bases from V and 0 bases from J, leaving 6 bases between. Germline V gives CDR1 SQVTM, CDR2 ANQGSEA. CDR3 nucleotides: TGCAGCGGGTGGACAACTAATGAAAAACTGTTTTTT. Its translation is CSGWTTNEKLFF.

This clonotype was detected ten times or more. The chain carries TRBV29-1 and TRBJ1-5, with a tentative D call TRBD1 (6 bases). Germline CDR1 is SQVTM and CDR2 is ANQGSEA. V lost 4 bases and J 4 bases, leaving 14 bases between the germline ends. This CDR3 spans 14 amino acids. The CDR3 region has the DNA TGCAGCGTTGGTACCAGGGGAGGGAATCAGCCCCAGCATTTT. Translation gives CSVGTRGGNQPQHF.